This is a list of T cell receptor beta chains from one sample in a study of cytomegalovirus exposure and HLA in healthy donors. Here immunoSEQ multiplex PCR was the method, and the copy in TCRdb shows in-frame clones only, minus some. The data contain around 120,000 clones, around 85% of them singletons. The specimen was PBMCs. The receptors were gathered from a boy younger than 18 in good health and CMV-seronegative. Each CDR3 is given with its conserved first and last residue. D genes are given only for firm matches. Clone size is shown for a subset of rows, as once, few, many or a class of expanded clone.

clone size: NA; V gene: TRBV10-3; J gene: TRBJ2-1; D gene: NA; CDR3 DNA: TGTGCCATCAGTGAGTCGAATCCGGGAACGGAGCAGTTCTTC; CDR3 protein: CAISESNPGTEQFF
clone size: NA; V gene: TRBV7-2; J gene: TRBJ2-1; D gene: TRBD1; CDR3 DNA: TGTGCCAGCAGCTTAGGAGGGGGCCATTACAATGAGCAGTTCTTC; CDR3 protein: CASSLGGGHYNEQFF
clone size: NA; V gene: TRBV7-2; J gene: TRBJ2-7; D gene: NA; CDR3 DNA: TGTGCCAGCAGCTCCGGTCCAAACCGCTACGAGCAGTACTTC; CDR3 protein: CASSSGPNRYEQYF
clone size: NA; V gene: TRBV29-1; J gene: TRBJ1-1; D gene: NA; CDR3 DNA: TGCAGCGGGGCGGGAGGGGAAGGTACTGAAGCTTTCTTT; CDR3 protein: CSGAGGEGTEAFF
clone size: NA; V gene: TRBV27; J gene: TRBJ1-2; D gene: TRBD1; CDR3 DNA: TGTGCCAGCACGGGACAGGGAACCTATGGCTACACCTTC; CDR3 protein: CASTGQGTYGYTF
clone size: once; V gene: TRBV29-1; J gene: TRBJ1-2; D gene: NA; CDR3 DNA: TGCAGCGTTGAGAGGGCCTTCTATGGCTACACCTTC; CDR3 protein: CSVERAFYGYTF
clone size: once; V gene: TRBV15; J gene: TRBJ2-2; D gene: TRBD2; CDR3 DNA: TGTGCCACCAGCAGAGATGCGGGGGGGAACACCGGGGAGCTGTTTTTT; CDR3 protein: CATSRDAGGNTGELFF
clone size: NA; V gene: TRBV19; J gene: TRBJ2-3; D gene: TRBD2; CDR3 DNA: TGTGCCAGTAGTCTGATAGCGGGGGTCACAGATACGCAGTATTTT; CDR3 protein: CASSLIAGVTDTQYF
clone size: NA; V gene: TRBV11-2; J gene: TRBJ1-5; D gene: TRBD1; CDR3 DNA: TGTGCCAGCAGCTTGGGGACAGGTAGCAATCAGCCCCAGCATTTT; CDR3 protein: CASSLGTGSNQPQHF
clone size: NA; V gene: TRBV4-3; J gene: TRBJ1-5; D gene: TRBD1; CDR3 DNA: TGCGCCAGCAGCCAAGATTGGGGACAGTATAGCAATCAGCCCCAGCATTTT; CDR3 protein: CASSQDWGQYSNQPQHF
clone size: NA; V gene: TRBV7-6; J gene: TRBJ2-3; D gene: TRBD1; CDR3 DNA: TGTGCCAGCAGCTTAAGAGGGACAGGCACAGATACGCAGTATTTT; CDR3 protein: CASSLRGTGTDTQYF
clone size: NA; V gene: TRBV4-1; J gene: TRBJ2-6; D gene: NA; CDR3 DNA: TGCGCCAGCAGCCAAGAGGCTCTAGGCAGGGGTTCTGGGGCCAACGTCCTGACTTTC; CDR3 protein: CASSQEALGRGSGANVLTF
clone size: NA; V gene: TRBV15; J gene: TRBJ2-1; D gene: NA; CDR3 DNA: TGTGCCACCAGCAGAGATCGAGGAAATGAGCAGTTCTTC; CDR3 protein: CATSRDRGNEQFF
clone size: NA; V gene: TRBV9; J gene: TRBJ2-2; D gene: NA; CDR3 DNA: TGTGCCAGCAGCCCCCCCACGGGTCAGCCCAACACCGGGGAGCTGTTTTTT; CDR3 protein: CASSPPTGQPNTGELFF
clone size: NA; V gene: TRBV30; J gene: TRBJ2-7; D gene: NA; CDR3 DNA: TGTGCCTGGAGTAAGAAGGGGCAGGGCGGTGACGAGCAGTACTTC; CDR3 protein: CAWSKKGQGGDEQYF
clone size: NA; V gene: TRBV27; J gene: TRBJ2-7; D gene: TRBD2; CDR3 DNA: TGTGCCAGCAGCGGCCGACTAGCGGGCTCCTACGAGCAGTACTTC; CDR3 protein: CASSGRLAGSYEQYF